One and the same sample provided the 28 T cell receptor beta chains below, sequenced in a study of blood T cells in healthy people across ages. Primers used in a second PCR of about 7 to 12 cycles were a sample-barcoded 5' primer and a J-beta primer mix. TCRdb analysed the 5' RACE reads with MiXCR anew, one entry per CDR3 protein. The sample gives hundreds of thousands of distinct CDR3 sequences, 55% to 70% of which show up once; 22% is in the top ten. Sequenced input: blood. Source of these receptors: a man aged 30-40 years in good health.

The chain is built from TRBV5-4 and TRBJ2-5, with TRBD2 identical over 7 bases. V shed 7 bases and J 4 bases; nucleotides not matched to a gene: 7. The V gene's germline CDR1 is SGHNT and CDR2 YYREEE (reference sequence). This CDR3 is built from 13 residues. CDR3 sequence: CASQPGLRETQYF. DNA for the CDR3: TGTGCCAGCCAACCGGGACTACGAGAGACCCAGTACTTC.

The J gene is TRBJ2-5, the V gene TRBV2; D gene uncertain. The tail of the sequence fits TRBJ2-7 better, so the J call may be wrong. In germline, CDR1 is SNHLY, CDR2 FYNNEI. This CDR3 is 13 amino acids long. As DNA, the CDR3 is TGTGCCAGCAGCGAGAGTAACAGCCACGAGCAGTACTTC. It translates to CASSESNSHEQYF.

The chain links TRBV6-1 to TRBJ1-6; 7 bases match TRBD1. Germline V gene lookup returns CDR1 MNHNS and CDR2 SASEGT. The CDR3 extends over 14 amino acids. V shed 6 bases and J 9 bases; nucleotides not matched to a gene: 8. CDR3 residues: CASRLTGVGSPLHF. DNA for the CDR3: TGTGCCAGCAGACTTACAGGGGTGGGTTCACCCCTCCACTTT.

This clonotype came up a few times. The genes are TRBV21-1 and TRBJ2-4; TRBD1 was called by the table and not checked on the DNA. The DNA end lines up better with TRBJ2-7; the J call may be wrong. TRBV21-1 is deemed a pseudogene. The CDR3 loop spans 17 amino acids. DNA of the CDR3: TGTGCCAGCAATGTAGGGTTCGCAGGGGACAGGGGCCACGAGCAGTACTTC. This sequence encodes CASNVGFAGDRGHEQYF.

This clonotype was seen more than once but under ten times. The rearrangement joins TRBV4-3 to TRBJ2-1, with D possibly TRBD2 on 6 matching bases. V shed 4 bases and J shed 6 bases, with 13 bases lying between them. CDR1 and CDR2 from the germline V gene are LGHNA and YSLEER. The CDR3 extends over 14 amino acids. CDR3 nucleotides: TGCGCCAGCAGCCCCGGGACTGCCAGCAATGAGCAGTTCTTC. Translation: CASSPGTASNEQFF.

Many counts were recorded for this clonotype. J is TRBJ2-4 and V is TRBV7-2; 7 bases map to TRBD2. V was pared by 5 bases and J by 8 bases, with 6 bases of the junction left unmatched. The length of the CDR3 is 13 residues. CDR1 and CDR2 (germline): SGHTA, FQGNSA. The CDR3 region is CASSGERGDIQYF. In nucleotides, the CDR3 is TGTGCCAGCAGCGGGGAGCGGGGAGACATTCAGTACTTC.

The CDR3 region is CSVEGRERYTQYF. The DNA for the CDR3 is TGCAGCGTTGAGGGGCGGGAGCGATATACGCAGTATTTT. The chain is built from TRBV29-1 and TRBJ2-3, with 7 bases that match TRBD2. CDR3 length: 13 residues. With 3 bases clipped from V and 7 bases from J, the junction kept 7 bases outside the gene matches. Germline lookup yields CDR1 SQVTM and CDR2 ANQGSEA.

The V and J genes are TRBV29-1 and TRBJ2-1; D might be TRBD1 (6 bases). Germline assignment: CDR1 SQVTM and CDR2 ANQGSEA. V was cut by 3 bases and J by 6 bases, with 12 bases left in between. The CDR3 covers 13 residues. Written as DNA, the CDR3 is TGCAGCGTTGAGCCAGGGGCCGGCAATGAGCAGTTCTTC. Translation: CSVEPGAGNEQFF.

CDR3 in amino acids: CASSQTGSGDQPQHF. The DNA of the CDR3 is TGCGCCAGCAGCCAAACAGGGTCTGGTGATCAGCCCCAGCATTTT. The gene calls are TRBV5-1 and TRBJ1-5; weak D call: TRBD1 (6 bases). This CDR3 has 15 amino acids. The germline gives CDR1 SGHRS, CDR2 YFSETQ. V lost 4 bases to trimming and J lost 5 bases, with 16 bases between them.

This chain links TRBV6-1 with TRBJ1-4; no firm D call. Germline V CDR1 and CDR2: MNHNS, SASEGT. The CDR3 is made up of 14 amino acids. The V end lost 3 bases, the J end lost 8 bases, and 13 bases lay between the germline ends. The CDR3 DNA sequence: TGTGCCAGCAGTGAGACCCTAGAGAGGGAAAAACTGTTTTTT. This sequence encodes CASSETLEREKLFF.

Of note for this clonotype: A much larger clone differs from this one at a single base, so this may be a read error. Lacking the conserved final phenylalanine or tryptophan, this CDR3 likely reflects a read error. The chain links TRBV7-9 to TRBJ1-1, with a possible D match to TRBD1 (6 bases). Germline V gene sequence: CDR1 SEHNR, CDR2 FQNEAQ (reference sequence). V gave up 5 bases and J gave up 8 bases, with 12 bases separating them. The CDR3 is 12 amino acids. CDR3 in amino acids: CASSAGQTEAFV. In DNA form, the CDR3 reads TGTGCCAGCAGCGCTGGACAGACGGAAGCTTTCGTT.

V is TRBV9 and J is TRBJ1-1; perhaps TRBD1 as D (5 bases). Trimming took off 0 bases at V and 0 bases at J, with 9 bases between the two ends. The CDR3 runs 15 residues. CDR1 and CDR2 from the germline V gene are SGDLS and YYNGEE. CDR3 residues: CASSVAPGMNTEAFF. The CDR3 DNA is TGTGCCAGCAGCGTAGCTCCAGGGATGAACACTGAAGCTTTCTTT. The variable domain in full, with the rest retrieved from reference TRBV9 and TRBJ1-1, is DSGVTQTPKHLITATGQRVTLRCSPRSGDLSVYWYQQSLDQGLQFLIQYYNGEERAKGNILERFSAQQFPDLHSELNLSSLELGDSALYFCASSVAPGMNTEAFFGQGTRLTVV.

This rearrangement joins TRBV7-6 to TRBJ2-4; TRBD2 aligns across 7 bases. The J call may be wrong; the DNA end is better matched by TRBJ2-7. Germline CDR1 and CDR2: SGHVS and FNYEAQ. The CDR3 is 14 residues long. The CDR3 here is CASSLRGDDYEQYF. DNA for the CDR3: TGTGCCAGCAGCTTACGGGGGGATGATTACGAGCAGTACTTC.

The chain couples TRBV27 to TRBJ2-2, with a tentative D call TRBD1 (6 bases). The germline V and J ends were trimmed by 5 bases and 2 bases, with 15 bases remaining between them. This CDR3 spans 16 amino acids. The germline CDR1 and CDR2 sequences are MNHEY and SMNVEV (reference sequence). CDR3 sequence: CASSRTGTSNTGELFF. CDR3 nucleotide sequence: TGTGCCAGCAGTCGGACCGGGACATCAAACACCGGGGAGCTGTTTTTT.

This clonotype was counted only a few times. The genes are TRBV18 and TRBJ2-7; 7 positions agree with TRBD2. The germline V gene encodes CDR1 KGHSH and CDR2 LQKENI. This CDR3 spans 15 amino acids. Trimming took 4 bases from V and 0 from J; bases not matched to a gene: 6. The CDR3 sequence is CASSLGGPSSYEQYF. In nucleotides, the CDR3 is TGTGCCAGCTCACTGGGAGGGCCGAGCTCCTACGAGCAGTACTTC. Drawing the rest from reference TRBV18 and TRBJ2-7, the complete variable domain is NAGVMQNPRHLVRRRGQEARLRCSPMKGHSHVYWYRQLPEEGLKFMVYLQKENIIDESGMPKERFSAEFPKEGPSILRIQQVVRGDSAAYFCASSLGGPSSYEQYFGPGTRLTVT.

Written as DNA, the CDR3 is TGTGCCAGCAGCCAAGGTTCGAGCGGGAGGGCCTACAATGAGCAGTTCTTC. Protein sequence: CASSQGSSGRAYNEQFF. The J gene is TRBJ2-1, the V gene TRBV4-2; 10 nucleotides match TRBD2. Trimming removed 1 base from V and 2 bases from J; junction bases left unmatched: 5. Germline V gene data show CDR1 as LGHNA and CDR2 as YNFKEQ. This CDR3 has 17 amino acids.

The CDR3 sequence is CSVSTPYEQYF. CDR3 in DNA: TGCAGCGTGAGTACACCCTACGAGCAGTACTTC. The chain joins TRBV29-1 to TRBJ2-7; D ambiguous. Trimming stripped 6 bases from V and 2 bases from J, with 8 bases between. This CDR3 has 11 amino acids. Germline V gene lookup returns CDR1 SQVTM and CDR2 ANQGSEA.

The chain joins TRBV20-1 to TRBJ2-5; either TRBD1 or TRBD2 may fit D (5 bases each). The germline V gene has CDR1 DFQATT and CDR2 SNEGSKA (reference sequence). V lost 7 bases and J 5 bases, leaving 14 bases between the germline ends. CDR3 length: 12 amino acids. CDR3 nucleotides: TGCAGTGTTATGCGAGGGGTTGAGACCCAGTACTTC. Amino acid sequence: CSVMRGVETQYF.

This clonotype occurred a few times. The chain combines TRBV6-2 or TRBV6-3 with TRBJ2-5; D gene ambiguous. Trimming took off 2 bases at V and 5 bases at J, with 3 bases between the two ends. The CDR3 contains 11 residues. Germline CDR1 reads MNHEY; CDR2 reads SVGEGT. In nucleotides, the CDR3 is TGTGCCAGCAGTTACATTGAGACCCAGTACTTC. Encoded protein: CASSYIETQYF.

This clonotype occurred once. The V and J genes are TRBV14 and TRBJ2-1, with 11 bases lining up with TRBD2. This CDR3 is 18 amino acids long. The V gene's germline CDR1 is SGHDN and CDR2 FVKESK. The V and J ends lost 4 bases and 4 bases, in that order; junction bases with no gene match: 12. CDR3 nucleotide sequence: TGTGCCAGCAGCCCCAAGGAACTAGCGGGGGAGCTGTACAATGAGCAGTTCTTC. It yields the protein CASSPKELAGELYNEQFF.

The genes are TRBV2 and TRBJ2-7; weak D call: TRBD2 (5 bases). CDR1 and CDR2 from the germline V gene are SNHLY and FYNNEI. The CDR3 loop spans 13 amino acids. Trimming pared 4 bases from V and 5 bases from J, leaving 12 bases between. The CDR3 DNA is TGTGCCAGCAGTGCTGAGGGTGTGGACGAGCAGTACTTC. Protein product: CASSAEGVDEQYF.

The chain has TRBV9 and TRBJ2-4; possible D gene TRBD1, 6 bases. V dropped 3 bases and J dropped 5 bases, with 12 bases sitting between them. The CDR3 has 14 amino acids. Per the germline V gene, CDR1 is SGDLS and CDR2 is YYNGEE. The CDR3: CASSAVGAENIQYF. The CDR3 nucleotides are TGTGCCAGCAGCGCCGTGGGGGCCGAAAACATTCAGTACTTC.

The chain recombines TRBV13 with TRBJ2-1, with 10 bases aligning to TRBD2. The J segment lost 7 bases and the V segment lost 0 bases, leaving 9 bases of the junction unmatched. This CDR3 has 17 residues. CDR1 and CDR2 from the germline V gene are PRHDT and FYEKMQ (reference sequence). CDR3 DNA sequence: TGTGCCAGCAGCTTAGGCCTGGGGCTAGCGGGAGATAATGAGCAGTTCTTC. This translates into CASSLGLGLAGDNEQFF.

The V gene is TRBV7-9, the J gene TRBJ2-5; D remains unclear. CDR1 is SEHNR and CDR2 is FQNEAQ in the germline V gene (reference sequence). The CDR3 has 11 residues. Trimming pared 5 bases from V and 7 bases from J, leaving 8 bases between. The CDR3 sequence is CASSPSWTQYF. CDR3 DNA sequence: TGTGCCAGCAGCCCGAGCTGGACCCAGTACTTC.

The chain couples TRBV24-1 to TRBJ2-6; D is unclear. The germline V and J ends were trimmed by 10 bases and 4 bases, with 4 bases remaining between them. The CDR3 covers 11 residues. Germline CDR1 reads KGHDR; CDR2 reads SFDVKD. The CDR3 DNA reads TGTGCCACTCAAGGGGCCAACGTCCTGACTTTC. This codes for CATQGANVLTF.

V is TRBV4-2 and J is TRBJ1-2; D remains unclear. V lost 6 bases and J 2 bases, leaving 16 bases between the germline ends. The CDR3 loop spans 15 amino acids. Germline V gene data show CDR1 as LGHNA and CDR2 as YNFKEQ. The CDR3 sequence is CASSISRDWNYGYTF. CDR3 coding DNA: TGTGCCAGCAGTATAAGTCGGGATTGGAACTATGGCTACACCTTC.

On this clonotype: A much larger clone lies one base from this, so it may be a read error. The V call is TRBV12-3 or TRBV12-4, the J call TRBJ2-3; TRBD2 matches 9 bases. The CDR3 is 13 residues long. The V gene end was trimmed by 6 bases and the J gene end by 6 bases; junction bases not matched to a gene: 4. The CDR3 here is CASSWAGGDTQYF. Here the CDR3 DNA reads TGTGCCAGCAGCTGGGCGGGGGGGGATACGCAGTATTTT.

This rearrangement joins TRBV25-1 to TRBJ2-2; D not certain. Looked up from germline, CDR1 is MGHDK and CDR2 is SYGVNS. V shed 7 bases and J shed 0 bases, with 9 bases lying between them. This CDR3 contains 14 residues. The CDR3 DNA sequence: TGTGCCAGCAAGACGGCTACGAACACCGGGGAGCTGTTTTTT. It codes for CASKTATNTGELFF.